One T cell receptor beta chain is described in this entry. Many counts were recorded for this clone. Which antigen it targets is not known. This sample is drawn from a study of T cell clonality in common variable immunodeficiency (dated by TCRdb to between 2014 and 2017). What the study reported, not specific to this receptor: Compared with healthy controls, CVID subjects showed increased TCRbeta clonality (t-test p = 0.018), a feature most characteristic of about a third of subjects. Patient heterogeneity within the CVID cohort put limits on correlating repertoire features with clinical complications. Reportedly, TCRbeta sequences from CVID had fewer deletions and N-nucleotide insertions, and highly modified clones with 13 or more V deletions were absent from CVID. CVID subjects shared fewer TCRbeta clones with each other than healthy controls did (p < 0.0001). Even though DNA input was equal, the average per sample came to some 82,000 unique sequences for controls compared with some 29,000 for CVID samples. It was noted by the authors that sequencing of the repertoires of T cell subpopulations would be needed to clarify the cause of the increased clonality in CVID.

Both CVID patients and healthy controls were predominantly of Caucasian heritage. Heparinized peripheral whole blood samples of roughly 5 to 8 ml were obtained from each donor. Genomic DNA from adults with common variable immune deficiency (CVID) and from healthy adult controls was used to sequence TCRbeta CDR3 repertoires. The control group was made up of about 22 healthy adult volunteers (roughly ten male and roughly twelve female) whose ages ranged from roughly 20 to 66 years, with a mean age of approximately 34. To isolate peripheral blood mononuclear cells, diluted blood was subjected to density centrifugation over Hypaque 1077 or Ficoll-Paque. Genomic DNA was extracted from unsorted mononuclear cells by Qiagen column purification or by a centrifugation-based method. For sequencing input, CVID and control samples contributed equivalent amounts of genomic DNA. For every sample, a 60 bp segment covering the rearranged TCRbeta CDR3 region was amplified and then sequenced. TCRbeta amplification used the immunoSEQ assay, a bias-corrected multiplex PCR with high-throughput sequencing. Per the source publication's procedure: Every unique nucleotide sequence was considered a clone and was annotated with V, D and J genes, copy number and frequency. Sequences were labeled productive if in frame, and non-productive if out of frame or containing stop codons. As previously described, Shannon's entropy was used to calculate clonality. The predicted amino acid sequences of productive clones were used to derive the mean CDR3 Kyte-Doolittle hydropathy. The R hclust function was used to hierarchically cluster scaled V gene usage with Manhattan distance and complete linkage. Sharing of clones by CDR3 amino acid sequence was evaluated through resampling of 12 repertoires per group over 100 rounds. The repertoires were screened for over 60 published EBV-specific TCRbeta sequences and some 230 published CMV-specific TCRbeta sequences. Two CVID samples that yielded fewer than 10,000 sequences were excluded from the analysis, so around 40 CVID repertoires were retained. TCRdb mirrors the immuneACCESS table, restricted to in-frame sequences. Some clones are absent from its copies; in checked studies, under half trace to an unresolved V gene, and the reason for the others is unknown. V and J calls and clone size are as listed in that table; D and trimming were resolved from the DNA. This sample holds 40,000 to 45,000 clones in total, without any singletons. The ten largest clones take up 8% to 13% of the sample.

The receptor was derived from a person aged 18 to 75 in good health. The sample consisted of peripheral blood mononuclear cells.

The part of the CDR3 DNA that was read is TGTGCCAGCACGCCCTCGCGTGAG. This is translated as CASTPSRE. The full CDR3 protein reads CASTPSREQFF. The rearrangement joined TRBV12-3 or TRBV12-4 to TRBJ2-1; the D gene cannot be resolved reliably. The CDR3 goes on 3 residues after the read ends, and that part is filled in from the germline J gene. V loses 7 bases, J loses 9 bases, and the germline ends lie 10 bases apart. From its cysteine to its phenylalanine, the CDR3 spans 11 amino acids. Part of the CDR3 DNA is given, 24 bases translated from base 1.